The rows below give T cell receptor beta chains drawn from one sample of a study of T cell responses to AZD1222 COVID-19 vaccine. Libraries were prepared by immunoSEQ multiplex PCR; TCRdb keeps only in-frame clonotypes and omits some of them. Among roughly 180,000 clones, about 89% were seen once, and the ten largest hold around 3.6%. The sample consisted of peripheral blood, taken 28 days after the second AZD1222 dose. The origin of the receptors is an adult who received the AZD1222 COVID-19 vaccine. The CDR3 runs from the conserved cysteine through the conserved F or W. A D gene is named only where the DNA matches it firmly. Size is stated for part of the rows, as once, few or many counts, or as a class when the clone is expanded.

J gene	V gene	clone size	D gene	CDR3 protein	CDR3 DNA
TRBJ2-5	TRBV19	.	.	CASSPEGGTQYF	TGTGCCAGTAGCCCAGAGGGGGGGACCCAGTACTTC
TRBJ2-7	TRBV7-8	.	.	CASSYQAGTYEQYF	TGTGCCAGCAGCTATCAAGCAGGGACCTACGAGCAGTACTTC
TRBJ2-5	TRBV2	.	.	CASSTSGEGHETQYF	TGTGCCAGCAGTACCAGCGGAGAGGGCCATGAGACCCAGTACTTC
TRBJ2-1	TRBV7-3	.	.	CASSPNLEEQFF	TGTGCCAGCAGCCCCAACTTGGAAGAGCAGTTCTTC
TRBJ1-1	TRBV5-4	.	.	CASSRRTPGWTEAFF	TGTGCCAGCAGTCGGAGGACGCCGGGCTGGACTGAAGCTTTCTTT
TRBJ2-2	TRBV7-2	.	TRBD2	CASSLAGGATGELFF	TGTGCCAGCAGCTTAGCGGGAGGGGCAACCGGGGAGCTGTTTTTT
TRBJ2-3	TRBV27	.	TRBD2	CASRGSGGGADTQYF	TGTGCCAGCAGGGGATCGGGGGGAGGGGCAGATACGCAGTATTTT
TRBJ1-5	TRBV11-3	.	TRBD1	CASSSSDRGNQPQHF	TGTGCCAGCAGCTCCTCGGACAGGGGAAATCAGCCCCAGCATTTT
TRBJ2-7	TRBV6-2/TRBV6-3	.	.	CASSPVWGSPYEQYF	TGTGCCAGCAGTCCCGTATGGGGGAGTCCGTACGAGCAGTACTTC
TRBJ2-1	TRBV13	.	TRBD2	CASSLGTSGRSIEQFF	TGTGCCAGCAGCCTGGGGACTAGCGGGAGAAGTATTGAGCAGTTCTTC
TRBJ2-1	TRBV12-5	.	.	CASGSPRPDNEQFF	TGTGCTAGTGGTTCCCCAAGGCCGGACAATGAGCAGTTCTTC
TRBJ2-1	TRBV6-5	.	.	CASLRGSYNEQFF	TGTGCCAGTTTGAGGGGGTCCTACAATGAGCAGTTCTTC
TRBJ1-1	TRBV23-1	.	.	CASTLGGDGTFF	TGCGCCAGCACCTTGGGTGGGGACGGTACTTTCTTT
TRBJ2-1	TRBV7-3	.	TRBD2	CASSLFGTSGDNEQFF	TGTGCCAGCAGCTTATTCGGGACTAGCGGGGACAATGAGCAGTTCTTC
TRBJ1-1	TRBV30	.	TRBD1	CAWEQGVPTEAFF	TGTGCCTGGGAACAGGGGGTTCCCACTGAAGCTTTCTTT
TRBJ1-6	TRBV6-1	.	TRBD1	CASSEVWGQANSPLHF	TGTGCCAGCAGTGAAGTCTGGGGACAGGCGAATTCACCCCTCCACTTT
TRBJ2-3	TRBV6-1	.	TRBD2	CASSEARGSGRAEDTQYF	TGTGCCAGCAGTGAAGCTAGAGGGAGCGGGAGGGCCGAAGATACGCAGTATTTT
TRBJ1-5	TRBV5-1	.	.	CASSLGGDQPQHF	TGCGCCAGCAGCTTGGGAGGCGATCAGCCCCAGCATTTT
TRBJ2-7	TRBV30	.	.	CAWSVLSGTVSYEQYF	TGTGCCTGGAGTGTACTCAGCGGGACAGTCTCCTACGAGCAGTACTTC
TRBJ2-2	TRBV5-1	.	.	CASSSMISGTGELFF	TGCGCCAGCAGCTCAATGATTAGCGGCACCGGGGAGCTGTTTTTT
TRBJ2-1	TRBV11-2	.	TRBD1	CASRWVGTGTREQFF	TGTGCCAGCCGCTGGGTGGGGACAGGGACTCGTGAGCAGTTCTTC
TRBJ1-6	TRBV11-2	.	.	CASTLKVGESPLHF	TGTGCCAGCACCCTTAAGGTCGGGGAATCACCCCTCCACTTT
TRBJ1-5	TRBV10-1	few	.	CASSESGYQPQHF	TGCGCCAGCAGTGAGTCCGGCTATCAGCCCCAGCATTTT
TRBJ2-7	TRBV28	.	TRBD1	CASSPPGGQGLYEQYF	TGTGCCAGCAGCCCCCCGGGGGGACAGGGTCTGTACGAGCAGTACTTC
TRBJ2-7	TRBV11-2	.	TRBD2	CASSSWGGEYEQYF	TGTGCCAGCAGCTCTTGGGGAGGGGAATACGAGCAGTACTTC
TRBJ1-5	TRBV6-6	.	.	CASSHQRAEALRQPQHF	TGTGCCAGCAGTCACCAAAGGGCAGAAGCCCTAAGGCAGCCCCAGCATTTT
TRBJ2-7	TRBV19	.	.	CASTVTGEQYF	TGTGCCAGTACCGTCACCGGGGAGCAGTACTTC
TRBJ1-2	TRBV4-1	.	TRBD1	CASSQDRRGQGINGYTF	TGCGCCAGCAGCCAAGATCGTAGGGGACAGGGGATTAATGGCTACACCTTC
TRBJ2-7	TRBV12-3/TRBV12-4	.	.	CASSLVGPYEQYF	TGTGCCAGCAGTTTGGTGGGCCCCTACGAGCAGTACTTC
TRBJ1-5	TRBV6-5	.	TRBD1	CASSSTGLRQPQHF	TGTGCCAGCAGTTCGACAGGGCTACGACAGCCCCAGCATTTT
TRBJ1-4	TRBV28	.	.	CASSFYNEKLFF	TGTGCCAGCAGTTTCTATAATGAAAAACTGTTTTTT
TRBJ1-3	TRBV2	.	.	CASSKQESGNTIYF	TGTGCCAGCAGTAAACAGGAATCTGGAAACACCATATATTTT
TRBJ1-3	TRBV12-3/TRBV12-4	once	.	CASSFGAPDTIYF	TGTGCCAGCAGTTTTGGTGCCCCGGACACCATATATTTT
TRBJ2-1	TRBV25-1	.	.	CASSANSNEQFF	TGTGCCAGCAGTGCCAACTCCAATGAGCAGTTCTTC
TRBJ1-5	TRBV19	.	.	CASSIVSGYQPQHF	TGTGCCAGTAGTATAGTGTCAGGGTACCAGCCCCAGCATTTT
TRBJ1-2	TRBV7-3	.	.	CASKVLGYQDRANYGYTF	TGTGCCAGCAAAGTACTCGGGTATCAGGACCGGGCTAACTATGGCTACACCTTC
TRBJ2-1	TRBV10-3	.	TRBD2	CAISETSGDYNEQFF	TGTGCCATCAGTGAGACTAGCGGGGATTACAATGAGCAGTTCTTC